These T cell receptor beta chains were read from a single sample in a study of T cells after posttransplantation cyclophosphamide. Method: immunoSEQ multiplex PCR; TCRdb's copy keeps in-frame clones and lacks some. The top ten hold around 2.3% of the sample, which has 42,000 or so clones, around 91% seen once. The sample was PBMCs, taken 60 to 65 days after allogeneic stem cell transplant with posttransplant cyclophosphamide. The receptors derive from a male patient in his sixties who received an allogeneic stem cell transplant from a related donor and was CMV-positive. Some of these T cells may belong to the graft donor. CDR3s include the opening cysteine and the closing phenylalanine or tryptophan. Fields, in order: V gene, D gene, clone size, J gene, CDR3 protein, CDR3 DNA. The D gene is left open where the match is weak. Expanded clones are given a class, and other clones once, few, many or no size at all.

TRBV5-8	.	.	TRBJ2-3	CASSLGLSTDTQYF	TGTGCCAGCAGCTTGGGACTCAGCACAGATACGCAGTATTTT
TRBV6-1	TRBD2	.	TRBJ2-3	CASIRRGGSTDTQYF	TGTGCCAGCATCCGCCGCGGGGGGAGCACAGATACGCAGTATTTT
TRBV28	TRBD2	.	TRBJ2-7	CASSRPGGGAYEQYF	TGTGCCAGCAGCCGACCGGGCGGGGGGGCATACGAGCAGTACTTC
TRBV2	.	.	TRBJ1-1	CASRARVTEAFF	TGTGCCAGCAGAGCCAGGGTCACTGAAGCTTTCTTT
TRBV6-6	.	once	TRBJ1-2	CATRVDGYTF	TGTGCCACCCGGGTCGATGGCTACACCTTC
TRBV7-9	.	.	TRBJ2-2	CASSLAGGTGELFF	TGTGCCAGCAGCTTAGCGGGGGGAACCGGGGAGCTGTTTTTT
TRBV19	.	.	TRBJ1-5	CASSVDSNQPQHF	TGTGCCAGTAGCGTTGACAGTAATCAGCCCCAGCATTTT
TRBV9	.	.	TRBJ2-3	CASSVHRIADTQYF	TGTGCCAGCAGCGTCCACAGGATAGCAGATACGCAGTATTTT
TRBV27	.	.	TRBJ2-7	CASSTLPPGTTYEQYF	TGTGCCAGCAGTACCCTCCCCCCCGGGACAACCTACGAGCAGTACTTC
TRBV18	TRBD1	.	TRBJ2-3	CASSLRTGGADTQYF	TGTGCCAGCTCCCTACGGACAGGGGGCGCAGATACGCAGTATTTT
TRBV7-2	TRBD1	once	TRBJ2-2	CASSLGQGNTGELFF	TGTGCCAGCAGCTTAGGACAGGGCAACACCGGGGAGCTGTTTTTT
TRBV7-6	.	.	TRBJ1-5	CASSLDQGQPQHF	TGTGCCAGCAGCTTAGATCAGGGTCAGCCCCAGCATTTT
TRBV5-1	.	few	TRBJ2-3	CASSVFAREVSDTQYF	TGCGCCAGCAGCGTCTTTGCCAGGGAGGTGTCAGATACGCAGTATTTT
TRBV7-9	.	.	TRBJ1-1	CASSLLHFQGKNTEAFF	TGTGCCAGCAGCTTACTCCATTTTCAGGGCAAAAACACTGAAGCTTTCTTT
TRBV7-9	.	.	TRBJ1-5	CASSNRSRQPQHF	TGTGCCAGCAGCAACAGGAGTCGTCAGCCCCAGCATTTT
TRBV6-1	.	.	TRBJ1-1	CASTAGLGFGTEAFF	TGTGCCAGCACTGCAGGGCTTGGCTTTGGCACTGAAGCTTTCTTT
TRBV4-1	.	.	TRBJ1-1	CASSQGLGAEAFF	TGCGCCAGCAGCCAAGGGCTCGGGGCTGAAGCTTTCTTT
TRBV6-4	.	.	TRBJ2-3	CASSEGRQSDTQYF	TGTGCCAGCAGTGAGGGCAGGCAGTCAGATACGCAGTATTTT
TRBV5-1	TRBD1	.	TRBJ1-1	CASTHGTGPPGAEAFF	TGCGCCAGCACCCACGGGACAGGGCCCCCTGGGGCTGAAGCTTTCTTT
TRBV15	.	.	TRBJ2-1	CATSRVPWAPYNEQFF	TGTGCCACCAGCAGAGTCCCGTGGGCCCCCTACAATGAGCAGTTCTTC
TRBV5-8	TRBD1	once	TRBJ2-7	CASSNILGTGNYEQYF	TGTGCCAGCAGCAACATCCTCGGGACAGGGAATTACGAGCAGTACTTC
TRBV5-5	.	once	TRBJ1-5	CASHTGINQPQHF	TGTGCCAGCCATACAGGGATCAATCAGCCCCAGCATTTT
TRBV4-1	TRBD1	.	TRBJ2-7	CASSLEGTGLSYEQYF	TGCGCCAGCAGCTTAGAGGGGACAGGGCTCTCCTACGAGCAGTACTTC
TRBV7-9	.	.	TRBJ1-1	CASSQSVNTEAFF	TGTGCCAGCAGTCAATCAGTGAACACTGAAGCTTTCTTT
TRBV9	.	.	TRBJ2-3	CASSSHSGPDTQYF	TGTGCCAGCAGCTCCCACAGTGGCCCAGATACGCAGTATTTT
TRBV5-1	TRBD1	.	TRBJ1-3	CASSFGQGPWYF	TGCGCCAGCAGCTTCGGACAGGGTCCTTGGTATTTT